This is a list of T cell receptor beta chains from one sample in a study of post-analysis software for immune sequencing data. TCRdb passed the PCR reads through MiXCR, listing each CDR3 protein once. The sample records roughly 870,000 distinct CDR3 sequences, 53% being singletons. The sample was blood. The source of these receptors is a girl between 10 and 17 years old with multiple sclerosis. The CDR3 runs from the conserved cysteine through the conserved F or W. The order of the fields is J gene, D gene, V gene, clone size, CDR3 protein, CDR3 DNA. A D gene is named only where the DNA matches it firmly. Clone size is given for some rows only: seen once, a few or many times, or a class if the clone is expanded.

j_call: TRBJ2-4
d_call: TRBD1
v_call: TRBV14
clone_size: few
cdr3_aa: CASSHGTAKNIQYF
cdr3_nt: TGTGCCAGCAGCCACGGGACAGCGAAAAACATTCAGTACTTC

j_call: TRBJ2-1
d_call: TRBD2
v_call: TRBV7-9
clone_size: NA
cdr3_aa: CASSLPGLAGRGASNEQFF
cdr3_nt: TGTGCCAGCAGCTTACCGGGACTAGCGGGGAGGGGGGCCTCCAATGAGCAGTTCTTC

j_call: TRBJ2-7
d_call: TRBD1
v_call: TRBV7-2
clone_size: NA
cdr3_aa: CASSLMLGQGYEQYF
cdr3_nt: TGTGCCAGCAGTCTGATGCTGGGACAGGGTTACGAGCAGTACTTC

j_call: TRBJ2-1
d_call: NA
v_call: TRBV5-4
clone_size: NA
cdr3_aa: CASSSPGYNEQFF
cdr3_nt: TGTGCCAGCAGTTCCCCGGGGTACAATGAGCAGTTCTTC

j_call: TRBJ2-1
d_call: NA
v_call: TRBV12-5
clone_size: NA
cdr3_aa: CASGLVQEPYNEQFF
cdr3_nt: TGTGCTAGTGGTTTGGTACAGGAACCCTACAATGAGCAGTTCTTC

j_call: TRBJ2-1
d_call: TRBD1
v_call: TRBV7-9
clone_size: NA
cdr3_aa: CASSLVTGGRFYNEQFF
cdr3_nt: TGTGCCAGCAGCTTAGTTACAGGGGGAAGGTTCTACAATGAGCAGTTCTTC

j_call: TRBJ2-1
d_call: TRBD2
v_call: TRBV7-8
clone_size: once
cdr3_aa: CASSPDLRQLALHEQFF
cdr3_nt: TGTGCCAGCAGCCCAGATCTTCGCCAACTAGCGCTGCATGAGCAGTTCTTC

j_call: TRBJ1-4
d_call: TRBD1
v_call: TRBV29-1
clone_size: NA
cdr3_aa: CSAGTGVDEKLFF
cdr3_nt: TGCAGCGCCGGGACAGGGGTCGATGAAAAACTGTTTTTT

j_call: TRBJ2-5
d_call: NA
v_call: TRBV20-1
clone_size: few
cdr3_aa: CSALAGARETQYF
cdr3_nt: TGCAGTGCCCTTGCAGGGGCTCGAGAGACCCAGTACTTC

j_call: TRBJ1-5
d_call: NA
v_call: TRBV5-5
clone_size: NA
cdr3_aa: CASSLGGYQPQHF
cdr3_nt: TGTGCCAGCAGCTTGGGAGGGTATCAGCCCCAGCATTTT

j_call: TRBJ2-3
d_call: NA
v_call: TRBV14
clone_size: NA
cdr3_aa: CASGPPGTTDTQYF
cdr3_nt: TGTGCCAGTGGACCGCCGGGAACCACAGATACGCAGTATTTT

j_call: TRBJ2-3
d_call: NA
v_call: TRBV20-1
clone_size: NA
cdr3_aa: CSARDMAESTDTQYF
cdr3_nt: TGCAGTGCTAGAGATATGGCGGAAAGCACAGATACGCAGTATTTT

j_call: TRBJ2-6
d_call: NA
v_call: TRBV20-1
clone_size: NA
cdr3_aa: CSAYGSQGGANVLTF
cdr3_nt: TGCAGTGCATACGGGTCTCAAGGAGGGGCCAACGTCCTGACTTTC

j_call: TRBJ2-5
d_call: NA
v_call: TRBV27
clone_size: NA
cdr3_aa: CASSLSRQTTQYF
cdr3_nt: TGTGCCAGCAGTTTATCGAGGCAGACTACACAGTACTTC

j_call: TRBJ2-7
d_call: NA
v_call: TRBV6-9
clone_size: NA
cdr3_aa: CASSSPGHPYEQYF
cdr3_nt: TGTGCCAGCAGTTCTCCGGGCCACCCCTACGAGCAGTACTTC

j_call: TRBJ2-5
d_call: NA
v_call: TRBV6-6
clone_size: NA
cdr3_aa: CASSYNPQETQYF
cdr3_nt: TGTGCCAGCAGTTATAATCCACAAGAGACCCAGTACTTC

j_call: TRBJ2-1
d_call: TRBD2
v_call: TRBV12-3/TRBV12-4
clone_size: NA
cdr3_aa: CASSFPPGGNEQFF
cdr3_nt: TGTGCCAGCAGTTTTCCCCCGGGGGGCAATGAGCAGTTCTTC

j_call: TRBJ2-5
d_call: NA
v_call: TRBV29-1
clone_size: few
cdr3_aa: CSVRGRLGETQYF
cdr3_nt: TGCAGCGTTCGTGGACGGCTAGGAGAGACCCAGTACTTC

j_call: TRBJ2-7
d_call: TRBD1
v_call: TRBV20-1
clone_size: NA
cdr3_aa: CSASQTGIAYEQYF
cdr3_nt: TGCAGTGCTTCCCAGACAGGGATCGCCTACGAGCAGTACTTC

j_call: TRBJ2-7
d_call: NA
v_call: TRBV7-9
clone_size: NA
cdr3_aa: CASSLSGGGRRIGVYEQYF
cdr3_nt: TGTGCCAGCAGCTTATCCGGCGGGGGCCGAAGGATAGGGGTCTACGAGCAGTACTTC

j_call: TRBJ1-1
d_call: NA
v_call: TRBV18
clone_size: once
cdr3_aa: CASSLPGLGGTEAFF
cdr3_nt: TGTGCCAGCTCACTCCCTGGTTTGGGAGGGACTGAAGCTTTCTTT

j_call: TRBJ2-4
d_call: NA
v_call: TRBV20-1
clone_size: NA
cdr3_aa: CSAQKEGPHTIKAKNIQYF
cdr3_nt: TGCAGTGCCCAGAAGGAGGGCCCACATACAATAAAAGCCAAAAACATTCAGTACTTC

j_call: TRBJ2-5
d_call: NA
v_call: TRBV29-1
clone_size: many
cdr3_aa: CSAGHLLSREETQYF
cdr3_nt: TGCAGCGCGGGACACTTGTTGTCGCGCGAAGAGACCCAGTACTTC

j_call: TRBJ2-5
d_call: TRBD2
v_call: TRBV6-5
clone_size: NA
cdr3_aa: CASNTGGLRETQYF
cdr3_nt: TGTGCCAGCAATACCGGGGGGTTAAGAGAGACCCAGTACTTC

j_call: TRBJ2-3
d_call: TRBD2
v_call: TRBV7-2
clone_size: NA
cdr3_aa: CASTWTSGFTDTQYF
cdr3_nt: TGTGCCAGCACCTGGACTAGCGGATTCACAGATACGCAGTATTTT

j_call: TRBJ2-3
d_call: TRBD2
v_call: TRBV5-1
clone_size: NA
cdr3_aa: CASSKRERGDTQYF
cdr3_nt: TGCGCCAGCAGCAAGCGGGAGCGGGGAGATACGCAGTATTTT

j_call: TRBJ2-1
d_call: TRBD2
v_call: TRBV4-1
clone_size: NA
cdr3_aa: CASSQDAASTSGRSGEQFF
cdr3_nt: TGCGCCAGCAGCCAGGATGCCGCCTCGACTAGCGGGAGATCCGGTGAGCAGTTCTTC

j_call: TRBJ2-1
d_call: TRBD1
v_call: TRBV4-1
clone_size: NA
cdr3_aa: CASSQDLGTGGGNEQFF
cdr3_nt: TGCGCCAGCAGCCAAGATCTCGGGACAGGGGGTGGGAATGAGCAGTTCTTC

j_call: TRBJ2-1
d_call: TRBD2
v_call: TRBV20-1
clone_size: NA
cdr3_aa: CSAKLLAGRNERFF
cdr3_nt: TGCAGTGCTAAGTTACTAGCGGGGAGGAATGAGCGGTTCTTC

j_call: TRBJ2-7
d_call: TRBD2
v_call: TRBV5-1
clone_size: NA
cdr3_aa: CASSLAGGRASYEQYF
cdr3_nt: TGCGCCAGCAGCTTGGCTGGCGGGAGGGCCTCCTACGAGCAGTACTTC

j_call: TRBJ2-3
d_call: NA
v_call: TRBV29-1
clone_size: few
cdr3_aa: CSVTNIGLTDTQYF
cdr3_nt: TGCAGCGTCACCAACATAGGGCTCACAGATACGCAGTATTTT

j_call: TRBJ1-2
d_call: NA
v_call: TRBV6-6
clone_size: few
cdr3_aa: CASTRQMNYGYTF
cdr3_nt: TGTGCCAGCACCCGACAGATGAACTATGGCTACACCTTC

j_call: TRBJ1-2
d_call: NA
v_call: TRBV3-1
clone_size: NA
cdr3_aa: CASSQNLQNYGYTF
cdr3_nt: TGTGCCAGCAGCCAAAATTTGCAGAACTATGGCTACACCTTC

j_call: TRBJ2-7
d_call: TRBD1
v_call: TRBV10-3
clone_size: few
cdr3_aa: CAISELLRDRGYEQYF
cdr3_nt: TGTGCCATCAGTGAGTTATTGCGGGACAGGGGTTACGAGCAGTACTTC

j_call: TRBJ1-2
d_call: NA
v_call: TRBV29-1
clone_size: NA
cdr3_aa: CSVANTNYGYTF
cdr3_nt: TGCAGCGTAGCCAACACCAACTATGGCTACACCTTC

j_call: TRBJ1-2
d_call: TRBD1
v_call: TRBV28
clone_size: NA
cdr3_aa: CASRRDRGYGYTF
cdr3_nt: TGTGCCAGCAGACGTGACAGGGGCTATGGCTACACCTTC

j_call: TRBJ2-7
d_call: NA
v_call: TRBV20-1
clone_size: NA
cdr3_aa: CSAGRRTTRTEQYF
cdr3_nt: TGCAGTGCTGGTAGGCGGACGACCCGCACCGAGCAGTACTTC

j_call: TRBJ2-1
d_call: TRBD2
v_call: TRBV6-4
clone_size: many
cdr3_aa: CASSETSGRINEQFF
cdr3_nt: TGTGCCAGCAGTGAAACTAGCGGGAGGATCAATGAGCAGTTCTTC

j_call: TRBJ2-7
d_call: NA
v_call: TRBV12-3/TRBV12-4
clone_size: NA
cdr3_aa: CASSPSFGYEQYF
cdr3_nt: TGTGCCAGCAGTCCCAGCTTTGGTTACGAGCAGTACTTC

j_call: TRBJ1-1
d_call: NA
v_call: TRBV12-3/TRBV12-4
clone_size: NA
cdr3_aa: CASSLSRGLNTEAFF
cdr3_nt: TGTGCCAGCAGTTTGTCCCGGGGCCTGAACACTGAAGCTTTCTTT